A selection of T cell receptor beta chains follows, all from one sample in a study of shared clonotypes between healthy human individuals. Assay: immunoSEQ multiplex PCR; the TCRdb copy retains only in-frame clones and omits some. The table has about 1.5 million clones, nearly 99% seen once; the top ten hold roughly 0.45%. The source material was naive CD4+ T cells sorted from blood. These receptor sequences come from a man aged 25-45 years in good health. Both conserved end residues are part of each CDR3.

>TRBJ2-3|TRBV6-4
CASSRDSGTDTQYF
>TRBJ2-7|TRBV6-1
CASSEAMTYEQYF
>TRBJ1-1|TRBV18
CASSPSTEAFF
>TRBJ2-7|TRBV4-1
CASSQGDMAKLYEQYF
>TRBJ2-2|TRBV28
CASSLFDWKSGELFF
>TRBJ2-1|TRBV5-1
CASSAAGVGNEQFF
>TRBJ1-2|TRBV29-1
CSVARELGQGANYGYTF
>TRBJ2-7|TRBV6-6
CASRNRAREQYF
>TRBJ2-7|TRBV10-3
CAISETGSYEQYF
>TRBJ2-7|TRBV5-1
CASSLMAQGSLNEQYF
>TRBJ1-1|TRBV16
CASSQLRGGKNTEAFF
>TRBJ2-7|TRBV5-4
CASSLVSGGAYEQYF
>TRBJ2-5|TRBV27
CASSLSGGTQYF
>TRBJ2-5|TRBV10-3
CAINPREGETQYF
>TRBJ2-5|TRBV7-8
CASSLRLKQETQYF
>TRBJ2-7|TRBV7-2
CASSLFPDLRYEQYF
>TRBJ2-1|TRBV13
CASSLEGGRINEQFF
>TRBJ2-7|TRBV19
CASSAQHTYEQYF
>TRBJ1-5|TRBV6-5
CASSSRYHESNQPQHF
>TRBJ1-1|TRBV18
CASSQGTGNTEAFF
>TRBJ2-5|TRBV5-1
CASSLEVQGWETQYF
>TRBJ2-7|TRBV18
CASSPSRDSYEQYF
>TRBJ2-5|TRBV29-1
CSVATSGRAKTQYF
>TRBJ2-1|TRBV5-1
CASSLVVSSYNEQFF
>TRBJ1-1|TRBV25-1
CASRQVAEAFF